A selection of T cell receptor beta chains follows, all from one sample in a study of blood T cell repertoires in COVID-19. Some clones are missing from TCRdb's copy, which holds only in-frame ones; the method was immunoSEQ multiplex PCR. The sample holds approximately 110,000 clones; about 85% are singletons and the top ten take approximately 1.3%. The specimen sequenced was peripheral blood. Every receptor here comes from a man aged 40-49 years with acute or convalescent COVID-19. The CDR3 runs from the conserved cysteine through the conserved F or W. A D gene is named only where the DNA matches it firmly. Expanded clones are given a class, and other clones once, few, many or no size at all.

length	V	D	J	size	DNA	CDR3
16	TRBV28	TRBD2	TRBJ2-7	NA	TGTGCCAGCAGTTCCGCGGGACTAGCGGGAATGTACGAGCAGTACTTC	CASSSAGLAGMYEQYF
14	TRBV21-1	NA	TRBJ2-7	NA	TGTGCCAGCAGCAAATACAGCGGGAGTCTCGAGCAGTACTTC	CASSKYSGSLEQYF
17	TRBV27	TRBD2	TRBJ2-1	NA	TGTGCCAGCAGTTTCAGAGCGGGAGTACTTCGGGTGAATGAGCAGTTCTTC	CASSFRAGVLRVNEQFF
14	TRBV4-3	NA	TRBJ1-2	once	TGCGCCAGCAGCCAAGACGACAGACTCTATGGCTACACCTTC	CASSQDDRLYGYTF
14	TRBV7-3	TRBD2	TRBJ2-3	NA	TGTGCCAGCAGCCGGACTAGCGTCACAGATACGCAGTATTTT	CASSRTSVTDTQYF
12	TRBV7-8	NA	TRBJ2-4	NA	TGTGCCAGCAGCCCCACCAGTTACATTCAGTACTTC	CASSPTSYIQYF
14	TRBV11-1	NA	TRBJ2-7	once	TGTGCCAGCAGCCCAGTGACTGGTCTGGGCGAGCAGTACTTC	CASSPVTGLGEQYF
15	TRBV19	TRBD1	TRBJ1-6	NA	TGTGCCAGTAGCGCGGGACAGGGAGGTAATTCACCCCTCCACTTT	CASSAGQGGNSPLHF
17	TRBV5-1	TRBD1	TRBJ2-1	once	TGCGCCAGCAGCTTTCGGTCGGGACAGAGCGGCTACAATGAGCAGTTCTTC	CASSFRSGQSGYNEQFF
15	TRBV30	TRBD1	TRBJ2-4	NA	TGTGCCTGGAGGGGGCAGACGACAGGGAAAAACATTCAGTACTTC	CAWRGQTTGKNIQYF
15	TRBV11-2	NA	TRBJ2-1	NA	TGTGCCAGCAGCTCTGGACTTAAAGTATACAATGAGCAGTTCTTC	CASSSGLKVYNEQFF
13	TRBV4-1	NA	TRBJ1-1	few	TGCGCCAGCAGCCAACACAGATGGACTGAAGCTTTCTTT	CASSQHRWTEAFF
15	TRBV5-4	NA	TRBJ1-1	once	TGTGCCAGCAGCTGGGACATACATCGGGGCTCTGAAGCTTTCTTT	CASSWDIHRGSEAFF
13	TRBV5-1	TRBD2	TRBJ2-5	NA	TGCGCCAGCAGCCCGGGACTAATGGAGACCCAGTACTTC	CASSPGLMETQYF
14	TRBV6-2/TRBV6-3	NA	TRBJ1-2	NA	TGTGCCAGCAGTTACCGGCAGGGGAACTATGGCTACACCTTC	CASSYRQGNYGYTF
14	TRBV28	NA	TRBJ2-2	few	TGTGCCAGCAGTTTACTAGCGTGGTCCGGGGAGCTGTTTTTT	CASSLLAWSGELFF
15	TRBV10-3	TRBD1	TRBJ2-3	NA	TGTGCCATCAGTGAGCAGCTAGGGGGCACAGACACGCAGTATTTT	CAISEQLGGTDTQYF
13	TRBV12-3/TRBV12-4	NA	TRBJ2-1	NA	TGTGCCAGCAGCCCTGCTAGCGCCAATGAGCAGTTCTTC	CASSPASANEQFF
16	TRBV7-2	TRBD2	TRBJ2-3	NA	TGTGCCAGCAGCGCACTAGCGGGGGGGGCAGGGGATACGCAGTATTTT	CASSALAGGAGDTQYF
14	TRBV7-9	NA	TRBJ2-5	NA	TGTGCCAGCAGCTCATGGACAGTATTTGGGACCCAGTACTTC	CASSSWTVFGTQYF